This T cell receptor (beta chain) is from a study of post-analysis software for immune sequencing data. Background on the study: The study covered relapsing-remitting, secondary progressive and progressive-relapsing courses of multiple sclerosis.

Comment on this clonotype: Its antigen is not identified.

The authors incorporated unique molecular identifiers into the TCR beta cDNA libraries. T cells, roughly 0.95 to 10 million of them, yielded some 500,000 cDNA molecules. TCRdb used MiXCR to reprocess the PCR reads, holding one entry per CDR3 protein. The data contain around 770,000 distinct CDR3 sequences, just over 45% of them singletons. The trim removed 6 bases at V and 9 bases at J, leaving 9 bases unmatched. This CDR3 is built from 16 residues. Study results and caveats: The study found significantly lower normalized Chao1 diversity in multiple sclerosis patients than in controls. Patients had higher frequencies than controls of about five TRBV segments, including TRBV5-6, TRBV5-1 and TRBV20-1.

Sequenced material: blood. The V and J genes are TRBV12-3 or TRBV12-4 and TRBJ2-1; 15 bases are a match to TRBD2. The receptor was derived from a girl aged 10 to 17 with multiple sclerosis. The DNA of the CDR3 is TGTGCCAGCAGCCGCGGACTAGCGGGAGGGCAGGTTGAGCAGTTCTTC. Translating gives CASSRGLAGGQVEQFF.